One sample yielded the 32 T cell receptor beta chains listed below, sequenced in a study of blood T cell repertoires in COVID-19. Some clones are missing from TCRdb's copy, which holds only in-frame ones; the method was immunoSEQ multiplex PCR. Counted here are some 150,000 clones, about 80% occurring once; the ten biggest clones make up about an eighth. The specimen was peripheral blood. The source of these receptors is a woman aged 60-75 years with COVID-19, enrolled during active disease.

The table lists this clone with a few counts. The chain links TRBV10-3 to TRBJ2-6; D uncertain. V was pared by 8 bases and J by 2 bases, with 10 bases between. The CDR3 contains 14 residues. In germline, CDR1 is ENHRY, CDR2 SYGVKD. CDR3 in amino acids: CAILSRAGANVLTF. The CDR3 region has the DNA TGTGCCATCCTGTCCCGGGCTGGGGCCAACGTCCTGACTTTC.

This chain joins TRBV14 and TRBJ1-1, with a weak D call TRBD1 (6 bases). The CDR3 runs to 14 residues. Trimming left V 5 bases short and J 0 bases short, with 10 bases between. Germline V lookup: CDR1 SGHDN, CDR2 FVKESK. In nucleotides, the CDR3 is TGTGCCAGCAGCGGCAGGGGAATGAACACTGAAGCTTTCTTT. Translating gives CASSGRGMNTEAFF.

This clone was picked up one time. This rearrangement joins TRBV27 to TRBJ2-7; possibly TRBD1 for D (6 bases). This CDR3 region has 14 residues. V shed 5 bases and J shed 5 bases, with 16 bases lying between them. Germline loops: CDR1 MNHEY, CDR2 SMNVEV (reference sequence). CDR3 in amino acids: CASSPRTGFHEQYF. The CDR3 region has the DNA TGTGCCAGCAGTCCCCGAACAGGGTTCCACGAGCAGTACTTC.

The genes are TRBV19 and TRBJ1-5; D is undetermined. Germline CDR1 and CDR2: LNHDA and SQIVND (reference sequence). The CDR3 runs 14 residues. V was cut by 10 bases and J by 0 bases, with 13 bases left in between. DNA of the CDR3: TGTGCCATCAACTCTGGGCATAGCAATCAGCCCCAGCATTTT. Translated: CAINSGHSNQPQHF. Full variable domain (remainder filled in from reference TRBV19 and TRBJ1-5): DGGITQSPKYLFRKEGQNVTLSCEQNLNHDAMYWYRQDPGQGLRLIYYSQIVNDFQKGDIAEGYSVSREKKESFPLTVTSAQKNPTAFYLCAINSGHSNQPQHFGDGTRLSIL.

The chain couples TRBV29-1 to TRBJ2-5; 11 bases fit TRBD1. Unmatched junction bases numbered 5, after V lost 4 bases and J lost 4 bases. CDR1 SQVTM and CDR2 ANQGSEA come from the germline V gene. CDR3 size: 14 residues. CDR3 nucleotide sequence: TGCAGCGTTGCCGGACAGGGGGCTTCAGAGACCCAGTACTTC. Encoded protein: CSVAGQGASETQYF.

This clone was seen once. The chain uses TRBV7-3 and TRBJ1-2; D is perhaps TRBD1 (5 bases). This CDR3 contains 13 residues. CDR1 SGHTA and CDR2 FQGTGA come from the germline V gene. V lost 5 bases to trimming and J lost 10 bases, with 17 bases between them. CDR3: CASSLSGGLDYTF. Written as DNA, the CDR3 is TGTGCCAGCAGCCTATCGGGGGGTTTGGACTACACCTTC.

The chain links TRBV4-1 to TRBJ1-4; D is possibly TRBD1 (6 bases). The CDR3 extends over 16 amino acids. Germline CDR1 is MGHRA and CDR2 is YSYEKL. Trimming shortened V by 5 bases and J by 5 bases, and 18 bases separated the two germline ends. CDR3 in amino acids: CASSKTLQGLNEKLFF. The CDR3, as DNA: TGCGCCAGCAGCAAGACCCTACAGGGCCTAAATGAAAAACTGTTTTTT.

The CDR3 protein is CAWSVKGIETQYF. The CDR3 DNA is TGTGCCTGGAGTGTAAAGGGGATTGAGACCCAGTACTTC. This chain uses TRBV30 with TRBJ2-5, with a tentative D call TRBD1 (5 bases). Germline V gives CDR1 GTSNPN, CDR2 SVGIG (reference sequence). The germline V and J ends were trimmed by 0 bases and 5 bases, with 10 bases remaining between them. The CDR3 extends over 13 amino acids.

A word on this clone: The same CDR3 also results from other DNA sequences found in this sample. V gene TRBV12-3 or TRBV12-4 combines with J gene TRBJ1-2, with D possibly being TRBD1 (5 bases). This CDR3 region has 13 residues. Trimming took off 6 bases at V and 2 bases at J, with 10 bases between the two ends. CDR3 in DNA: TGTGCCAGCAGCTTAAGGGGCAACTATGGCTACACCTTC. Protein: CASSLRGNYGYTF.

This chain connects TRBV10-1 to TRBJ2-1; D perhaps matches TRBD1 (6 bases). The CDR3 runs to 14 residues. The germline V and J ends were trimmed by 4 bases and 7 bases, with 14 bases remaining between them. Germline values: CDR1 WNHNN, CDR2 SYGVQD (reference sequence). CDR3 region: CASSATGWGNEQFF. CDR3 coding DNA: TGCGCCAGCAGTGCGACAGGCTGGGGGAATGAGCAGTTCTTC.

The chain joins TRBV5-1 to TRBJ2-3; 8 nucleotides agree with TRBD1. V shed 4 bases and J 2 bases; nucleotides not matched to a gene: 3. The CDR3 is made up of 14 amino acids. The germline V gene encodes CDR1 SGHRS and CDR2 YFSETQ. The CDR3 nucleotides are TGCGCCAGCAGCAACAGGGGGATCACAGATACGCAGTATTTT. Residues: CASSNRGITDTQYF.

The chain employs TRBV15 and TRBJ1-6, with 10 nucleotides matching TRBD1. V was pared by 4 bases and J by 10 bases, with 7 bases of the junction left unmatched. This CDR3 spans 15 amino acids. Germline CDR1 reads LNHNV; CDR2 reads YYDKDF (reference sequence). As DNA, the CDR3 is TGTGCCACCAGCAAGACAGGGGGCGTTGGGTCACCCCTCCACTTT. Amino acids: CATSKTGGVGSPLHF.

This chain uses TRBV20-1 with TRBJ2-2; 7 bases agree with TRBD1. In germline, CDR1 is DFQATT, CDR2 SNEGSKA (reference sequence). This CDR3 is 15 amino acids long. V lost 3 bases and J lost 7; bases outside the gene matches: 11. CDR3 loop: CSASFARTGHGELFF. The CDR3 nucleotides read TGCAGTGCTAGTTTCGCCAGGACAGGTCACGGGGAGCTGTTTTTT.

The sample holds one count of this clone. The rearrangement links TRBV3-1 (or the pseudogene TRBV3-2) to TRBJ2-1; 7 nucleotides line up with TRBD1. V shed 4 bases and J 4 bases; nucleotides not matched to a gene: 10. The CDR3 has 16 residues. Per germline, CDR1 LGHDT and CDR2 YNNKEL (reference sequence). For the CDR3, the DNA is TGTGCCAGCAGCCCACCGACAGGGCTGACATACAATGAGCAGTTCTTC. This gives the protein CASSPPTGLTYNEQFF.

The chain uses TRBV7-2 and TRBJ1-1, with a possible D match to TRBD1 (5 bases). This CDR3 is built from 14 residues. V lost 5 bases and J lost 1, with 11 bases in between. The germline V gene encodes CDR1 SGHTA and CDR2 FQGNSA. The CDR3 nucleotides read TGTGCCAGCAGCCCGAATACAGGGAACACTGAAGCTTTCTTT. It codes for CASSPNTGNTEAFF.

The gene calls are TRBV7-9 and TRBJ1-2; no clear D gene. The CDR3 runs 12 residues. The germline V gene encodes CDR1 SEHNR and CDR2 FQNEAQ (reference sequence). V shed 3 bases and J shed 3 bases, with 5 bases lying between them. The CDR3 DNA reads TGTGCCAGCAGCTTCCAGGACTATGGCTACACCTTC. Its protein is CASSFQDYGYTF.

This chain uses TRBV18 with TRBJ2-5; possibly TRBD2 for D (5 bases). V was cut by 0 bases and J by 1 base, with 9 bases left in between. This CDR3 is built from 15 residues. Germline V gene sequence: CDR1 KGHSH, CDR2 LQKENI. CDR3 DNA sequence: TGTGCCAGCTCACCACCAAGAGGGCCCCAAGAGACCCAGTACTTC. Protein product: CASSPPRGPQETQYF.

This clone has a count of ten or more. This sequence joins TRBV18 and TRBJ1-2, with 8 bases fitting TRBD1. From germline, CDR1 is KGHSH and CDR2 LQKENI. The V and J ends lost 6 bases and 3 bases, in that order; junction bases with no gene match: 3. The CDR3 has 13 amino acids. CDR3 loop: CASSQDRDYGYTF. The CDR3 nucleotides are TGTGCCAGCTCCCAGGACAGGGACTATGGCTACACCTTC.

The rearrangement uses TRBV2 and TRBJ1-1; D gene unclear. Trimming pared 4 bases from V and 4 bases from J, leaving 16 bases between. Looked up from germline, CDR1 is SNHLY and CDR2 is FYNNEI. This CDR3 has 15 residues. The CDR3 DNA is TGTGCCAGCAGTGTCTCGGAGAGCTGGGTCACTGAAGCTTTCTTT. Residues: CASSVSESWVTEAFF.

The chain joins TRBV18 to TRBJ1-5; D remains ambiguous. The length of the CDR3 is 15 residues. Per germline, CDR1 KGHSH and CDR2 LQKENI. V was clipped by 2 bases and J by 0 bases, with 8 bases between them. In DNA, the CDR3 is TGTGCCAGCTCACCAGGATCGGGTAGCAATCAGCCCCAGCATTTT. This sequence encodes CASSPGSGSNQPQHF.

The chain uses TRBV19 and TRBJ2-4; 11 bases are a match to TRBD1. Trimming cost V 6 bases and J 6 bases; bases outside gene matches: 4. Germline V gives CDR1 LNHDA, CDR2 SQIVND (reference sequence). The CDR3 has 14 amino acids. CDR3 residues: CASSQGTGGNIQYF. DNA for the CDR3: TGTGCCAGTAGCCAAGGGACAGGGGGAAACATTCAGTACTTC.

Worth noting for this clone: The same CDR3 can be traced to other DNA sequences in this sample. This chain uses TRBV5-1 with TRBJ1-2; D possibly corresponds to TRBD1 (6 bases). The CDR3 extends over 13 amino acids. Germline-derived CDR1 and CDR2 are SGHRS and YFSETQ. Trimming removed 0 bases from V and 5 bases from J, with 8 bases in between. The CDR3 sequence is CASSLEGDYGYTF. The CDR3 nucleotides read TGCGCCAGCAGCTTGGAGGGGGATTATGGCTACACCTTC.

V gene TRBV19 combines with J gene TRBJ1-5; unclear D gene. Germline CDR1 is LNHDA and CDR2 is SQIVND (reference sequence). Deletions cut 1 base from V and 2 bases from J, with 12 bases between. This CDR3 comprises 16 residues. CDR3 in amino acids: CASSIVNRGGNQPQHF. The CDR3 coding sequence is TGTGCCAGTAGTATAGTCAACCGGGGTGGCAATCAGCCCCAGCATTTT.

V gene TRBV13 combines with J gene TRBJ1-1; D call uncertain. CDR1 PRHDT and CDR2 FYEKMQ come from the germline V gene (reference sequence). With 4 bases removed from V and 0 bases from J, the gap between germline ends came to 12 bases. The CDR3 is made up of 15 amino acids. The DNA for the CDR3 is TGTGCCAGCAGCTCCCCACGGCAGGTGAACACTGAAGCTTTCTTT. Translated: CASSSPRQVNTEAFF.

The chain has TRBV6-6 and TRBJ2-1; D may be TRBD1 (6 bases). This CDR3 region has 14 residues. V shed 8 bases and J shed 9 bases, with 20 bases lying between them. CDR1 is MNHNY, CDR2 SVGAGI, per germline (reference sequence). The CDR3 sequence: CASGSSGDTGEQFF. The CDR3 DNA follows: TGTGCCAGCGGCTCTTCCGGGGACACGGGTGAGCAGTTCTTC.

This clone has more than one count but fewer than ten. The rearrangement uses TRBV5-1 and TRBJ2-1; 9 positions agree with TRBD2. CDR3 length equals 15 residues. The V gene end was trimmed by 8 bases and the J gene end by 0 bases; junction bases not matched to a gene: 6. Germline V lookup: CDR1 SGHRS, CDR2 YFSETQ. The CDR3 region has the DNA TGCGCCAGTGCTCTTAGCGGGAGCTCCTACAATGAGCAGTTCTTC. This sequence encodes CASALSGSSYNEQFF.

V gene TRBV30 combines with J gene TRBJ1-5; the D is unclear. Between the trimmed V and J ends, which lost 2 bases and 2 bases, there was a span of 7 bases. The CDR3 contains 13 residues. Germline V gene lookup returns CDR1 GTSNPN and CDR2 SVGIG (reference sequence). The CDR3: CAWSTRGNQPQHF. The DNA of the CDR3 is TGTGCCTGGAGTACCCGGGGCAATCAGCCCCAGCATTTT.

This chain connects TRBV5-1 to TRBJ2-3; the D is unclear. The CDR3 length is 14 residues. Trimming removed 4 bases from V and 3 bases from J, with 12 bases in between. Germline values: CDR1 SGHRS, CDR2 YFSETQ. CDR3 sequence reads: CASSTNAATDTQYF. In DNA, the CDR3 is TGCGCCAGCAGCACTAACGCCGCGACAGATACGCAGTATTTT.

The chain recombines TRBV18 with TRBJ2-1; 10 bases are shared with TRBD1. Germline V lookup: CDR1 KGHSH, CDR2 LQKENI. The V segment lost 3 bases and the J segment 6 bases; nucleotides outside the gene matches: 5. The CDR3 covers 15 residues. The DNA for the CDR3 is TGTGCCAGCTCACCTGCGGGACAGGGGTTCAATGAGCAGTTCTTC. As protein: CASSPAGQGFNEQFF.

Only a few counts were recorded for this clone. The chain couples TRBV5-1 to TRBJ2-1, with 9 bases fitting TRBD2. Germline V lookup: CDR1 SGHRS, CDR2 YFSETQ. The CDR3 runs to 19 residues. J gave up 3 bases and V 1 base, and 14 bases lay outside the gene matches. For the CDR3, the DNA is TGCGCCAGCAGCTTGATGGGCGGGAGGGCCGTAGGCCTCTACAATGAGCAGTTCTTC. Translation gives CASSLMGGRAVGLYNEQFF.

The V and J genes are TRBV7-7 and TRBJ2-2, with TRBD1 identical over 7 bases. J lost 6 bases, V lost 5 bases, and 3 bases had no gene match. Per germline, CDR1 SSHAT and CDR2 FNYEAQ (reference sequence). The CDR3 has 13 amino acids. CDR3 sequence: CASSIDRAGELFF. The DNA of the CDR3 is TGTGCCAGCAGCATAGACAGGGCCGGGGAGCTGTTTTTT.

This clone came up many times. The chain has TRBV29-1 and TRBJ1-4; no clear D gene. V lost 4 bases and J lost 5, with 11 bases in between. This CDR3 has 13 residues. CDR1 is SQVTM and CDR2 is ANQGSEA in the germline V gene. The CDR3: CSVARAVNEKLFF. Written as DNA, the CDR3 is TGCAGCGTTGCGAGGGCAGTCAATGAAAAACTGTTTTTT.